This TCR beta chain was sequenced during a study of blood T cell repertoires in COVID-19. The protocol was immunoSEQ multiplex PCR, while the TCRdb copy is restricted to in-frame clones and leaves out a portion. This sample carries 210,000 or so clones, approximately 80% of them seen once, and the ten largest clones take approximately 1.8%. The V end was cut by 5 bases, the J end by 7 bases, with 9 bases between. This CDR3 has 13 residues. Germline V gene lookup returns CDR1 MRHNA and CDR2 SNTAGT. The rearrangement links TRBV6-4 to TRBJ1-6; D is unresolved. Specimen: PBMCs or T cells enriched from blood (not recorded which). The sequence was collected from a man aged 60 to 69 who had recovered from COVID-19. The DNA for the CDR3 is TGTGCCAGCAGTATCCAGTCGAATTCACCCCTCCACTTT. Residues: CASSIQSNSPLHF.